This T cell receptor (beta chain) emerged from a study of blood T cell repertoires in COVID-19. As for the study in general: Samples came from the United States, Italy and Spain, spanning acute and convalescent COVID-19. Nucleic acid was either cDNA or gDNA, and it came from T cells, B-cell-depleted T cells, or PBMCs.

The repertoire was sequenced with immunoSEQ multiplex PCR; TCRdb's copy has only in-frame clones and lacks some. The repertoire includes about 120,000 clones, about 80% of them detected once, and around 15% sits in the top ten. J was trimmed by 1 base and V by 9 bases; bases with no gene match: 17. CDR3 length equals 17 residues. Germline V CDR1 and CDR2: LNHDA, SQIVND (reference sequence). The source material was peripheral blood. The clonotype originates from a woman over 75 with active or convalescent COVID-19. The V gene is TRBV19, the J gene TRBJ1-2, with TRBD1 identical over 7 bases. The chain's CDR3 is CASQRLSGTASNYGYTF. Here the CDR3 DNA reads TGTGCCAGCCAGAGGTTGAGTGGGACAGCCAGTAACTATGGCTACACCTTC.